A selection of T cell receptor beta chains follows, all from one sample in a study of blood T cell repertoires in COVID-19. The method was immunoSEQ multiplex PCR; TCRdb's version includes in-frame clones alone and lacks a portion of them. This sample has around 200,000 clones, with approximately 80% found just once. Sequencing used peripheral blood. Receptors were obtained from a woman in her 70s with COVID-19, enrolled during active disease. The CDR3 runs from the conserved cysteine through the conserved F or W. A D gene is named only where the DNA matches it firmly. Clone size is not always given. Where it is, it says once, few, many or a class for expanded clones.

CDR3 protein: CASSYDRGGRQPQHF
CDR3 DNA: TGTGCCAGCAGCTACGACAGGGGAGGAAGGCAGCCCCAGCATTTT
V gene: TRBV7-2
J gene: TRBJ1-5
D gene: TRBD1
clone size: .

CDR3 protein: CASSPRTRNEKLFF
CDR3 DNA: TGTGCCAGCAGCCCTCGGACAAGAAATGAAAAACTGTTTTTT
V gene: TRBV4-2
J gene: TRBJ1-4
D gene: .
clone size: .

CDR3 protein: CASSQGPRAGELFF
CDR3 DNA: TGTGCCAGCAGCCAAGGACCACGGGCCGGGGAGCTGTTTTTT
V gene: TRBV3-1/TRBV3-2
J gene: TRBJ2-2
D gene: .
clone size: .

CDR3 protein: CASSLGPRRDRGEKLFF
CDR3 DNA: TGCGCCAGCAGCTTGGGTCCAAGGAGGGACAGGGGTGAAAAACTGTTTTTT
V gene: TRBV5-1
J gene: TRBJ1-4
D gene: TRBD1
clone size: .

CDR3 protein: CASSKSPLGGQSYEQYF
CDR3 DNA: TGTGCCAGTAGCAAAAGCCCGCTGGGAGGGCAGTCCTACGAGCAGTACTTC
V gene: TRBV19
J gene: TRBJ2-7
D gene: TRBD2
clone size: once

CDR3 protein: CASSQDEGSGYGYTF
CDR3 DNA: TGCGCCAGCAGCCAAGATGAAGGATCGGGGTATGGCTACACCTTC
V gene: TRBV4-1
J gene: TRBJ1-2
D gene: .
clone size: .

CDR3 protein: CASRSAGQGGELFF
CDR3 DNA: TGTGCCTCCCGGAGCGCAGGACAAGGCGGGGAGCTGTTTTTT
V gene: TRBV24-1
J gene: TRBJ2-2
D gene: .
clone size: .

CDR3 protein: CASSKGQPGYYGYTF
CDR3 DNA: TGTGCCAGCAGTAAGGGACAGCCGGGCTACTATGGCTACACCTTC
V gene: TRBV27
J gene: TRBJ1-2
D gene: TRBD1
clone size: few

CDR3 protein: CASSRGSRPAFF
CDR3 DNA: TGTGCCAGCAGTAGGGGATCGCGGCCGGCTTTCTTT
V gene: TRBV12-3/TRBV12-4
J gene: TRBJ1-1
D gene: .
clone size: .

CDR3 protein: CASSIGLLNSPLHF
CDR3 DNA: TGTGCCAGTAGTATAGGACTCCTCAATTCACCCCTCCACTTT
V gene: TRBV19
J gene: TRBJ1-6
D gene: .
clone size: medium-sized

CDR3 protein: CASSEGFSAGYSYEQYF
CDR3 DNA: TGTGCCAGCAGTGAAGGCTTTTCAGCGGGGTATTCCTACGAGCAGTACTTC
V gene: TRBV6-1
J gene: TRBJ2-7
D gene: TRBD2
clone size: few

CDR3 protein: CASEARVLAGTDTQYF
CDR3 DNA: TGTGCCAGCGAGGCCCGCGTTCTAGCGGGAACAGATACGCAGTATTTT
V gene: TRBV6-6
J gene: TRBJ2-3
D gene: TRBD2
clone size: .

CDR3 protein: CASTGDRGGYGYTF
CDR3 DNA: TGTGCCAGCACGGGGGACAGGGGGGGTTATGGCTACACCTTC
V gene: TRBV2
J gene: TRBJ1-2
D gene: TRBD1
clone size: .

CDR3 protein: CASSLGAPVSGNTIYF
CDR3 DNA: TGTGCCAGCAGCTTAGGTGCTCCGGTCTCTGGAAACACCATATATTTT
V gene: TRBV7-6
J gene: TRBJ1-3
D gene: .
clone size: .

CDR3 protein: CASSVEPRGTLGQPQHF
CDR3 DNA: TGTGCCAGTAGTGTGGAGCCCAGGGGAACCTTAGGTCAGCCCCAGCATTTT
V gene: TRBV19
J gene: TRBJ1-5
D gene: .
clone size: few

CDR3 protein: CASSESLGLRGNTIYF
CDR3 DNA: TGTGCCAGCAGTGAATCGTTGGGGCTTCGCGGAAACACCATATATTTT
V gene: TRBV2
J gene: TRBJ1-3
D gene: .
clone size: .

CDR3 protein: CASTSTLLGGEQYF
CDR3 DNA: TGTGCCAGCACCTCTACCCTGTTGGGGGGCGAGCAGTACTTC
V gene: TRBV7-2
J gene: TRBJ2-7
D gene: .
clone size: .

CDR3 protein: CSVGPQGGTEAFF
CDR3 DNA: TGCAGCGTTGGTCCTCAGGGAGGGACTGAAGCTTTCTTT
V gene: TRBV29-1
J gene: TRBJ1-1
D gene: .
clone size: .

CDR3 protein: CASSSGTSPNQAFF
CDR3 DNA: TGTGCCAGCAGCTCCGGGACTAGCCCTAACCAGGCGTTCTTC
V gene: TRBV3-1/TRBV3-2
J gene: TRBJ2-1
D gene: TRBD2
clone size: .

CDR3 protein: CSVGGVLSGYEQFF
CDR3 DNA: TGCAGCGTTGGGGGGGTGCTCTCGGGCTATGAGCAGTTCTTC
V gene: TRBV29-1
J gene: TRBJ2-1
D gene: .
clone size: .

CDR3 protein: CASSLSGVSGNTIYF
CDR3 DNA: TGTGCCAGCAGCTTATCAGGGGTCTCTGGAAACACCATATATTTT
V gene: TRBV11-2
J gene: TRBJ1-3
D gene: .
clone size: .

CDR3 protein: CASSPRDMETQYF
CDR3 DNA: TGTGCCAGCTCACCAAGGGACATGGAGACCCAGTACTTC
V gene: TRBV18
J gene: TRBJ2-5
D gene: .
clone size: once

CDR3 protein: CASSEGASLYGYTF
CDR3 DNA: TGTGCCAGCAGTGAAGGCGCTTCACTCTATGGCTACACCTTC
V gene: TRBV2
J gene: TRBJ1-2
D gene: .
clone size: .

CDR3 protein: CASGGTGANYGYTF
CDR3 DNA: TGTGCCAGCGGAGGGACAGGGGCTAACTATGGCTACACCTTC
V gene: TRBV6-5
J gene: TRBJ1-2
D gene: TRBD1
clone size: few

CDR3 protein: CASSPAKSYNEQFF
CDR3 DNA: TGTGCCAGCAGCCCTGCGAAATCCTACAATGAGCAGTTCTTC
V gene: TRBV5-4
J gene: TRBJ2-1
D gene: .
clone size: once

CDR3 protein: CASSFPGGTEAFF
CDR3 DNA: TGTGCCAGCAGTTTCCCAGGGGGCACTGAAGCTTTCTTT
V gene: TRBV27
J gene: TRBJ1-1
D gene: TRBD1
clone size: .